The rows below give T cell receptor beta chains drawn from one sample of a study of spatial heterogeneity in lung cancer. In TCRdb, the 5' RACE reads were re-called with MiXCR into one record per CDR3 protein. The sample gives 100,000 to 110,000 distinct CDR3 sequences, around 4.8% of which show up once; over 20% is in the top ten. The starting material was lung tumor tissue, obtained at surgery. The source of these receptors is a male donor with early-stage non-small cell lung cancer. Both conserved end residues are part of each CDR3. The order of the fields is clone size, J gene, V gene, D gene, CDR3 protein, CDR3 DNA. A D gene is named only where the DNA matches it firmly. For some rows the clone size is stated as once, few or many, or as a class when expanded; others skip it.

many TRBJ2-3 TRBV27 TRBD1 CASRTGHDTQYF TGTGCCAGCAGGACAGGGCACGATACGCAGTATTTT
many TRBJ1-1 TRBV18 - CASSPVGVGDTEAFF TGTGCCAGCTCACCGGTCGGGGTCGGGGACACTGAAGCTTTCTTT
- TRBJ2-6 TRBV2 - CASSRDPSGANVLTF TGTGCCAGCAGTAGGGACCCCTCTGGGGCCAACGTCCTGACTTTC
many TRBJ1-2 TRBV18 TRBD1 CASSIRTGGETNYGYTF TGTGCCAGCTCAATCCGGACAGGGGGTGAAACTAACTATGGCTACACCTTC
many TRBJ2-1 TRBV28 - CASWGAGGLINEQFF TGTGCCAGTTGGGGGGCTGGCGGTTTAATCAATGAGCAGTTCTTC
many TRBJ2-4 TRBV6-1 - CASSEGKNIQYF TGTGCCAGCTCGGAAGGGAAAAACATTCAGTACTTC
many TRBJ1-1 TRBV20-1 - CSAWGWNTEAFF TGCAGTGCCTGGGGCTGGAACACTGAAGCTTTCTTT
few TRBJ2-7 TRBV28 - CASRHSLSAYEQYF TGTGCCAGCCGACACTCCCTTAGCGCCTACGAGCAGTACTTC
many TRBJ1-2 TRBV28 - CASNQQGIYGYTF TGTGCCAGCAACCAACAGGGAATCTATGGCTACACCTTC
many TRBJ1-6 TRBV5-1 - CASSLGGADGSPLHF TGCGCCAGCAGCTTGGGTGGAGCGGACGGTTCACCCCTCCACTTT
many TRBJ1-5 TRBV12-3/TRBV12-4 - CASTWDPNQPQHF TGTGCCAGCACCTGGGACCCCAATCAGCCCCAGCATTTT
many TRBJ1-1 TRBV28 - CATQPGGEVAFF TGTGCCACCCAGCCCGGAGGCGAAGTCGCTTTCTTT
many TRBJ1-1 TRBV29-1 - CSAQGQTTEAFF TGCAGCGCCCAAGGACAGACTACTGAAGCTTTCTTT
many TRBJ2-1 TRBV11-2 - CASSLVAGAGYNEQFF TGTGCCAGCAGCTTAGTGGCAGGGGCCGGCTACAATGAGCAGTTCTTC
many TRBJ1-3 TRBV18 - CASSTSAGLSGNTIYF TGTGCCAGCTCAACCTCGGCAGGGCTGAGTGGAAACACCATATATTTT
- TRBJ2-4 TRBV4-2 TRBD2 CASSQSSGRLGIQYF TGTGCCAGCAGCCAATCTAGCGGGAGGTTGGGCATTCAGTACTTC
many TRBJ2-3 TRBV7-9 - CASSFNLDTQYF TGTGCCAGCAGCTTTAATCTGGATACGCAGTATTTT
few TRBJ1-1 TRBV29-1 - CSVEQGSRSGEAFF TGCAGCGTAGAACAGGGATCCCGGTCGGGTGAAGCTTTCTTT
many TRBJ1-1 TRBV5-1 - CASSLTTNTEAFF TGCGCCAGCAGCCTAACAACGAACACTGAAGCTTTCTTT
few TRBJ2-7 TRBV9 - CASSILGTPSYEQYF TGTGCCAGCAGCATACTTGGGACCCCCTCCTACGAGCAGTACTTC
few TRBJ2-7 TRBV5-1 - CASSVGLASYEQYF TGCGCCAGCAGCGTTGGGCTGGCGAGCTACGAGCAGTACTTC
many TRBJ2-7 TRBV10-3 TRBD2 CAISRTSGTGYEQYF TGTGCCATCAGTCGGACTAGCGGGACCGGATACGAGCAGTACTTC
many TRBJ2-7 TRBV27 - CASSSWGGGYEQYF TGTGCCAGCAGTTCCTGGGGAGGGGGCTACGAGCAGTACTTC
few TRBJ1-1 TRBV28 - CASTLIQGNLPFF TGTGCCAGCACCCTTATACAGGGAAATCTCCCTTTCTTT
large TRBJ2-1 TRBV28 TRBD2 CASSLIGGSSYNEQFF TGTGCCAGCAGTTTAATCGGCGGGAGCTCCTACAATGAGCAGTTCTTC
many TRBJ1-1 TRBV5-6 - CASSLLWSGLAFF TGTGCCAGCAGCTTGTTGTGGTCGGGCCTCGCTTTCTTT
- TRBJ1-1 TRBV28 TRBD1 CASNPPPGTGALVTEAFF TGTGCCAGCAACCCCCCTCCCGGGACAGGGGCCCTAGTCACTGAAGCTTTCTTT
many TRBJ2-3 TRBV10-3 TRBD2 CATKQSGSADTQYF TGTGCCACCAAACAGAGCGGGAGTGCAGATACGCAGTATTTT
many TRBJ1-6 TRBV5-1 - CASSSGVGGSPLHF TGCGCCAGCAGCTCCGGGGTAGGAGGGTCACCCCTCCACTTT
many TRBJ2-2 TRBV28 TRBD1 CASRRGDRETGELFF TGTGCCAGCAGGAGGGGGGACAGGGAGACCGGGGAGCTGTTTTTT
many TRBJ2-1 TRBV12-3/TRBV12-4 TRBD2 CASSLRGTSLSEQFF TGTGCCAGCAGTTTACGGGGGACTAGCCTGTCTGAGCAGTTCTTC
many TRBJ1-1 TRBV7-2 - CASSSARAQHTEAFF TGTGCCAGCAGCTCCGCCCGGGCCCAGCACACTGAAGCTTTCTTT
- TRBJ1-1 TRBV5-4 - CASSFRGGTEAFF TGTGCCAGCAGCTTCAGAGGGGGTACAGAAGCTTTCTTT
few TRBJ2-7 TRBV5-1 TRBD1 CASSLTGGVSYEQYF TGCGCCAGCAGCTTGACAGGGGGCGTCTCCTACGAGCAGTACTTC
many TRBJ2-2 TRBV7-6 TRBD2 CASSLVIAGASNTGELFF TGTGCCAGCAGCTTAGTTATAGCGGGGGCTTCGAACACCGGGGAGCTGTTTTTT
many TRBJ2-1 TRBV9 TRBD1 CASSVAGGQGPHNEQFF TGTGCCAGCAGCGTAGCTGGGGGACAGGGTCCCCACAATGAGCAGTTCTTC
many TRBJ2-1 TRBV9 - CASSAGIQGEQFF TGTGCCAGCAGCGCCGGGATTCAGGGAGAGCAGTTCTTC